This T cell receptor (beta chain) was identified during a study of shared clonotypes between healthy human individuals. About the research overall: CD8 memory received one plate per donor, CD8 naive two, CD4 memory three and CD4 naive three.

Every subset had its genomic DNA shared out evenly among several immunoSEQ plates. Clones were read by immunoSEQ multiplex PCR, and TCRdb kept only the in-frame ones, dropping some. The sample includes some 1.5 million clones, under 99% of them seen just once. Study results and caveats: In this cohort, only blood was sampled, and tissue repertoires likely differ.

As to this clone: What it recognizes is unknown. This CDR3 is also generated by other DNA sequences in the sample.

CD4+ cells were split into CD45RA+ naive and CD45RA-negative memory subsets. The material sequenced was naive CD4+ T cells sorted from blood. Subset: CD45RA+ positively selected. The source is a man aged 25-45 years in good health.

The CDR3 region has the DNA TGCGCCAGCAGCCTTAACAGGGGTCAGCCCCAGCATTTT. Encoded protein: CASSLNRGQPQHF. The chain links TRBV5-1 to TRBJ1-5, with 7 positions matching TRBD1. Germline V gene lookup returns CDR1 SGHRS and CDR2 YFSETQ. CDR3 length equals 13 residues. J lost 6 bases, V lost 4 bases, and 4 bases had no gene match.